What follows are 17 T cell receptor beta chains derived from one specimen sequenced in a study of identical twins. TCRdb re-analysed the 5' RACE reads in MiXCR, keeping a single row per CDR3 protein. The sample gives some 1,600,000 distinct CDR3 sequences, 25% to 35% of which show up once; about 0.27% is in the top ten. Input material: cord blood. These TCRs come from a newborn girl in good health.

This clonotype was seen a few times. The CDR3 here is CASSLGDSSSYGYTF. CDR3 nucleotide sequence: TGCGCCAGCAGCTTGGGTGACAGCTCAAGCTATGGCTACACCTTC. The chain links TRBV5-1 to TRBJ1-2, with D possibly TRBD1 on 5 matching bases. Germline CDR1 reads SGHRS; CDR2 reads YFSETQ. The CDR3 covers 15 residues. The V gene lost 0 bases and the J gene lost 4 bases, with 13 bases spanning the gap.

This chain links TRBV5-1 with TRBJ2-3; D possibly matches TRBD1 or TRBD2 (5 bases each). The ends were cut back, 1 base at V and 2 bases at J, with 14 bases in the middle. CDR1 is SGHRS, CDR2 YFSETQ, per germline. CDR3 length: 16 amino acids. In DNA, the CDR3 is TGCGCCAGCAGCTTGACGTCCGGGGCCCTCACAGATACGCAGTATTTT. Protein: CASSLTSGALTDTQYF.

Ten or more counts support this clonotype. The chain links TRBV20-1 to TRBJ1-6; 10 nucleotides match TRBD1. The CDR3 has 14 residues. Germline CDR1 reads DFQATT; CDR2 reads SNEGSKA (reference sequence). V shed 3 bases and J 4 bases; nucleotides not matched to a gene: 0. CDR3 sequence: CSARDRGYNSPLHF. CDR3 in DNA: TGCAGTGCTAGGGACAGGGGGTATAATTCACCCCTCCACTTT.

The chain employs TRBV25-1 and TRBJ2-1; 10 bases map to TRBD2. Germline loops: CDR1 MGHDK, CDR2 SYGVNS. This CDR3 region has 14 residues. Trimming removed 4 bases from V and 8 bases from J; junction bases left unmatched: 5. This chain's CDR3 is CASSVASGRYEQFF. The CDR3 DNA is TGTGCCAGCAGTGTGGCTAGCGGGAGATATGAGCAGTTCTTC.

This clonotype was observed many times. The V and J genes are TRBV28 and TRBJ2-7; 9 nucleotides line up with TRBD2. Losses at the gene ends were 4 bases for V and 2 bases for J; bases not matched to a gene: 6. Germline CDR1 MDHEN, CDR2 SYDVKM. The CDR3 consists of 15 residues. The CDR3 DNA is TGTGCCAGCAGTTCTATAGCGGGAGCCCCCTACGAGCAGTACTTC. Its translation is CASSSIAGAPYEQYF.

The chain links TRBV20-1 to TRBJ2-5, with 9 bases identical to TRBD2. Germline values: CDR1 DFQATT, CDR2 SNEGSKA (reference sequence). The CDR3 extends over 14 amino acids. Losses at the gene ends were 3 bases for V and 11 bases for J; bases not matched to a gene: 13. The CDR3 nucleotides read TGCAGTGCTAGGCTAGCGGGATCCCACAATGAGCAGTACTTC. It translates to CSARLAGSHNEQYF.

V gene TRBV10-3 combines with J gene TRBJ2-1; the match to TRBD2 covers 7 bases. This CDR3 contains 16 residues. Germline V gene lookup returns CDR1 ENHRY and CDR2 SYGVKD. J was trimmed by 3 bases and V by 3 bases; bases with no gene match: 8. The CDR3: CAISDPASGHYNEQFF. The CDR3 DNA follows: TGTGCCATCAGTGATCCCGCTAGCGGTCACTACAATGAGCAGTTCTTC.

This clonotype was counted between two and nine times. The chain has TRBV5-6 and TRBJ2-1; 7 bases agree with TRBD2. The CDR3 length is 19 residues. Germline CDR1 SGHDT, CDR2 YYEEEE. The ends lost 1 base at V and 0 bases at J; junction bases unmatched: 13. The CDR3 loop reads CASSLHPKREAASYNEQFF. The CDR3 bases are TGTGCCAGCAGCTTGCACCCAAAGCGGGAAGCAGCCTCCTACAATGAGCAGTTCTTC. The whole variable domain, remainder taken from reference TRBV5-6 and TRBJ2-1, is DAGVTQSPTHLIKTRGQQVTLRCSPKSGHDTVSWYQQALGQGPQFIFQYYEEEERQRGNFPDRFSGHQFPNYSSELNVNALLLGDSALYLCASSLHPKREAASYNEQFFGPGTRLTVL.

This rearrangement joins TRBV29-1 to TRBJ2-1; 11 nucleotides agree with TRBD2. The CDR3 consists of 15 residues. With 3 bases clipped from V and 4 bases from J, the junction kept 5 bases outside the gene matches. Per the germline V gene, CDR1 is SQVTM and CDR2 is ANQGSEA. The CDR3 DNA follows: TGCAGCGTTGATTTAGCGGGAGGGGGGTACAATGAGCAGTTCTTC. It translates to CSVDLAGGGYNEQFF.

The rearrangement links TRBV4-2 to TRBJ2-1, with 8 bases identical to TRBD2. From germline, CDR1 is LGHNA and CDR2 YNFKEQ. With V trimmed by 1 base and J by 2 bases, 4 bases remained unmatched. The CDR3 runs 16 residues. CDR3: CASSQGRGATYNEQFF. The CDR3 DNA follows: TGTGCCAGCAGCCAAGGGCGGGGGGCCACCTACAATGAGCAGTTCTTC.

Only a few counts were recorded for this clonotype. The chain employs TRBV27 and TRBJ2-7; D ambiguous. The germline V and J ends were trimmed by 6 bases and 0 bases, with 21 bases remaining between them. Germline CDR1 and CDR2: MNHEY and SMNVEV (reference sequence). This CDR3 is built from 17 residues. CDR3 nucleotides: TGTGCCAGCAGCCCCAATGGGATTGTGCCCTACTCCTACGAGCAGTACTTC. This sequence encodes CASSPNGIVPYSYEQYF.

This clonotype occurred many times. V gene TRBV28 combines with J gene TRBJ2-1; no reliable D call. Trimming shortened V by 3 bases and J by 0 bases, and 9 bases separated the two germline ends. The CDR3 extends over 15 amino acids. Germline CDR1 reads MDHEN; CDR2 reads SYDVKM. The chain's CDR3 is CASSLRQSSYNEQFF. As DNA, the CDR3 is TGTGCCAGCAGTTTGAGGCAGAGCTCCTACAATGAGCAGTTCTTC. Together with reference TRBV28 and TRBJ2-1, the CDR3 gives the full variable domain: DVKVTQSSRYLVKRTGEKVFLECVQDMDHENMFWYRQDPGLGLRLIYFSYDVKMKEKGDIPEGYSVSREKKERFSLILESASTNQTSMYLCASSLRQSSYNEQFFGPGTRLTVL.

The genes are TRBV6-1 and TRBJ1-5; 10 positions match TRBD1. In germline, CDR1 is MNHNS, CDR2 SASEGT. V lost 6 bases, J lost 3 bases, and 14 bases stayed unmatched. The CDR3 consists of 18 residues. CDR3 protein: CASSPRDRGPASNQPQHF. Written as DNA, the CDR3 is TGTGCCAGCAGCCCCCGGGACAGGGGACCAGCTTCCAATCAGCCCCAGCATTTT.

This chain links TRBV7-9 with TRBJ1-2, with TRBD1 as a possible D gene (5 bases). The ends were cut back, 2 bases at V and 2 bases at J, with 18 bases in the middle. CDR3 length equals 17 residues. Germline CDR1 is SEHNR and CDR2 is FQNEAQ (reference sequence). The CDR3 loop is CASSLPLSRDGNYGYTF. CDR3 sequence (DNA): TGTGCCAGCAGCTTACCTCTTTCCAGGGACGGCAACTATGGCTACACCTTC.

Only a few counts were recorded for this clonotype. The V and J genes are TRBV4-1 and TRBJ2-7; D is ambiguous. The CDR3 sequence is 15 residues long. Deletions cut 4 bases from V and 0 bases from J, with 13 bases between. Germline-derived CDR1 and CDR2 are MGHRA and YSYEKL. DNA of the CDR3: TGCGCCAGCAGCCCCTGGTCACTGTCCTCCTACGAGCAGTACTTC. This encodes CASSPWSLSSYEQYF.

In its sample, this clonotype was seen a few times. The V and J genes are TRBV20-1 and TRBJ2-7, with D tentatively TRBD1 or TRBD2 (5 bases each). The germline V gene encodes CDR1 DFQATT and CDR2 SNEGSKA (reference sequence). This CDR3 comprises 13 residues. V gave up 3 bases and J gave up 4 bases, with 13 bases separating them. CDR3 DNA sequence: TGCAGTGCTAGCAGGGTCGGACTTTACGAGCAGTACTTC. Translated: CSASRVGLYEQYF.

The chain combines TRBV4-2 with TRBJ2-3; D possibly corresponds to TRBD2 (6 bases). Germline lookup yields CDR1 LGHNA and CDR2 YNFKEQ. CDR3 length: 15 amino acids. With 0 bases removed from V and 1 base from J, the gap between germline ends came to 8 bases. The CDR3 spells CASSQDKRGTDTQYF. CDR3 coding DNA: TGTGCCAGCAGCCAAGATAAGCGGGGCACAGATACGCAGTATTTT.